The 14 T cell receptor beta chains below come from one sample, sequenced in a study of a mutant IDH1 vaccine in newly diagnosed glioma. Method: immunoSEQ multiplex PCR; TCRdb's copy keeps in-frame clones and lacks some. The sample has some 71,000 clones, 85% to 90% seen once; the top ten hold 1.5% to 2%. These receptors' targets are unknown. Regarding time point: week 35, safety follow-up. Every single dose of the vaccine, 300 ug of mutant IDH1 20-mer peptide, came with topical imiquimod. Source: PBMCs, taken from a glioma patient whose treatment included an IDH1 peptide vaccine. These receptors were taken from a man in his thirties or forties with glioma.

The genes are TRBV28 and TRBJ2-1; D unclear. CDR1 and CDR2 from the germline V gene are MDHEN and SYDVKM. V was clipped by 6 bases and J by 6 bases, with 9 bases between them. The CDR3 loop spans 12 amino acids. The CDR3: CASRGNRNEQFF. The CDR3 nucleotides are TGTGCCAGCAGAGGGAACCGCAATGAGCAGTTCTTC.

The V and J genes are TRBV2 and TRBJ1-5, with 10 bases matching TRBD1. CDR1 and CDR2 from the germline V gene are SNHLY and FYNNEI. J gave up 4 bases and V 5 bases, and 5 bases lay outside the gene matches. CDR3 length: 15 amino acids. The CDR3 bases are TGTGCCAGCAGTCTAGACAGGGGGCGGAATCAGCCCCAGCATTTT. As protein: CASSLDRGRNQPQHF. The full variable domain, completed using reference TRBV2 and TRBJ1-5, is EPEVTQTPSHQVTQMGQEVILRCVPISNHLYFYWYRQILGQKVEFLVSFYNNEISEKSEIFDDQFSVERPDGSNFTLKIRSTKLEDSAMYFCASSLDRGRNQPQHFGDGTRLSIL.

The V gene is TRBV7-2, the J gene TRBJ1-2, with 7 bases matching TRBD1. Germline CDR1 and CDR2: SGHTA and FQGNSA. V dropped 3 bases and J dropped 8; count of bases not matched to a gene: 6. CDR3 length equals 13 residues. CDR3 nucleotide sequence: TGTGCCAGCAGCTTGGGCAGGGGGAGCGGCTACACCTTC. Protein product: CASSLGRGSGYTF.

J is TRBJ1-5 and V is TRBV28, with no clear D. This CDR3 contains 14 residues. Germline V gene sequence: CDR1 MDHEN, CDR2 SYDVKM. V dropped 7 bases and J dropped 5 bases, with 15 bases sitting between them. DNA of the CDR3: TGTGCCAGCATACAGCTCCTAAGCCATCAGCCCCAGCATTTT. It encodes CASIQLLSHQPQHF.

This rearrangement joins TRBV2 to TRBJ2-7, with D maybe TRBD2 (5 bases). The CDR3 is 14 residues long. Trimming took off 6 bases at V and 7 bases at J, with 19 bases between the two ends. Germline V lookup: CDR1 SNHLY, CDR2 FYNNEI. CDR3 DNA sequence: TGTGCCAGCAGCGTCAGCGGACCCTCTCGGGAGCAGTACTTC. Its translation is CASSVSGPSREQYF.

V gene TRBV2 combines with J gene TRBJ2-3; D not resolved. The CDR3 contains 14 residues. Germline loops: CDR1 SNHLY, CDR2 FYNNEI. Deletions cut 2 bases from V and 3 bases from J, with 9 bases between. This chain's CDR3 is CASSEHPGTDTQYF. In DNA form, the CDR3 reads TGTGCCAGCAGTGAACATCCTGGGACAGATACGCAGTATTTT.

The CDR3 nucleotides read TGTGCCAGCAGTTTCCAGGGTTATAATTCACCCCTCCACTTT. It translates to CASSFQGYNSPLHF. This rearrangement joins TRBV27 to TRBJ1-6, with D maybe TRBD1 (5 bases). The CDR3 extends over 14 amino acids. CDR1 is MNHEY and CDR2 is SMNVEV in the germline V gene (reference sequence). Trimming removed 3 bases at V and 4 bases at J, with 7 bases between.

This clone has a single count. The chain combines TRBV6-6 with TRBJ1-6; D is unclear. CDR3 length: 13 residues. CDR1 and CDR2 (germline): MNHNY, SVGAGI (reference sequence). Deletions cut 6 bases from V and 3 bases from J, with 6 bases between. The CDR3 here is CASSGDYNSPLHF. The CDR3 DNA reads TGTGCCAGCAGCGGGGACTATAATTCACCCCTCCACTTT.

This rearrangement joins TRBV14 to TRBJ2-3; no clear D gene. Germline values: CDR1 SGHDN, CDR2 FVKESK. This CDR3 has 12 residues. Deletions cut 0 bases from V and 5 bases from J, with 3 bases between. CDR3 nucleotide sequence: TGTGCCAGCAGCCAAGAGGGAGATACGCAGTATTTT. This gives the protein CASSQEGDTQYF.

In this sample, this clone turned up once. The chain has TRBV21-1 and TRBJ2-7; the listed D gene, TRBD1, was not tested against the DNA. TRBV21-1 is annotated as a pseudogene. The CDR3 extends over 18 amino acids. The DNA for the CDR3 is TGTGCCAGCAGCAAAGAGGACAGGGGGCGGATAAGCTCCTACGAGCAGTACTTC. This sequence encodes CASSKEDRGRISSYEQYF.

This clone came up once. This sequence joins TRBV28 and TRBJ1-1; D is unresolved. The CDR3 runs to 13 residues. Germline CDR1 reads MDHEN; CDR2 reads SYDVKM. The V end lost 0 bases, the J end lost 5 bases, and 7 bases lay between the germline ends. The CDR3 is CASSLWGSTEAFF. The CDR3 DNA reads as TGTGCCAGCAGTTTATGGGGGAGTACTGAAGCTTTCTTT. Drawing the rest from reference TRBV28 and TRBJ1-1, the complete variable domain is DVKVTQSSRYLVKRTGEKVFLECVQDMDHENMFWYRQDPGLGLRLIYFSYDVKMKEKGDIPEGYSVSREKKERFSLILESASTNQTSMYLCASSLWGSTEAFFGQGTRLTVV.

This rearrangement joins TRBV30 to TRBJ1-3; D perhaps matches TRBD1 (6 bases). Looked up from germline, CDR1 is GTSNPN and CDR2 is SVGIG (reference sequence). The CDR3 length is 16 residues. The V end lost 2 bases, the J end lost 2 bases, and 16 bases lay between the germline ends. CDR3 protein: CAWSLQIQGTGNTIYF. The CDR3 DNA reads TGTGCCTGGAGTCTCCAAATCCAGGGGACTGGAAACACCATATATTTT.

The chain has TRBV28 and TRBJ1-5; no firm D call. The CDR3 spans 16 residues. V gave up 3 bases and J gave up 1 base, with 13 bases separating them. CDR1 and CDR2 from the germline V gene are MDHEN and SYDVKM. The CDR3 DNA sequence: TGTGCCAGCAGTTTGAGGTACAGCGGGAGCAATCAGCCCCAGCATTTT. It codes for CASSLRYSGSNQPQHF.

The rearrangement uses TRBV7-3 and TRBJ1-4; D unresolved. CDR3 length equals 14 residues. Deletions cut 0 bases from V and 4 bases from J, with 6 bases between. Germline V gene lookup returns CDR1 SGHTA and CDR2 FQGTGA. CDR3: CASSLTGSNEKLFF. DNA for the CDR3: TGTGCCAGCAGCTTAACGGGGAGTAATGAAAAACTGTTTTTT.